In its sample, the clone carrying this T cell receptor (beta chain) was seen many times. Its antigen remains unknown. These data originate in a study of T cells after yellow fever vaccination. Broader study findings: Weaker in magnitude, the secondary response showed a faster peak on day 5 versus 15. Contaminating bulk clonotypes could be abundant in FACS-sorted repertoires.

The junction had 3 bases not matched to a gene; V was cut back by 2 bases and J by 2 bases. Germline-derived CDR1 and CDR2 are SGHRS and YFSETQ. This CDR3 spans 16 amino acids. TCRdb analysed the 5' RACE reads with MiXCR anew, one entry per CDR3 protein. Of under 200,000 distinct CDR3 sequences listed, around 7.2% are singletons. This TCR was recovered from a man between 18 and 35 years old who received the YFV17D yellow fever vaccine. The chain is built from TRBV5-1 and TRBJ2-1; TRBD2 agrees at 11 bases. The starting material was CD4+ T cells sorted from PBMCs, obtained about 5 days after the first yellow fever vaccination. The CDR3 nucleotides are TGCGCCAGCAGCTTAGTAGCGGGGGGGCCCTACAATGAGCAGTTCTTC. Residues: CASSLVAGGPYNEQFF.